A selection of T cell receptor beta chains follows, all from one sample in a study of T-cell memory formation after mild COVID-19. TCRdb re-analysed the 5' RACE reads in MiXCR, keeping a single row per CDR3 protein. This sample has about 150,000 distinct CDR3 sequences, with around 25% found just once. Sequencing was done on a sample of PBMCs or a T cell subset sorted from them (not recorded which). The receptors shown here come from an adult woman who had mild COVID-19 (a few samples of this study predate the infection). Cell type and time point are not known. Each CDR3 is given without its conserved first and last residue. Size is stated for part of the rows, as once, few or many counts, or as a class when the clone is expanded.

V gene: TRBV9; clone size: few; J gene: TRBJ2-3; CDR3 protein: ASSVRWGTDTQY
V gene: TRBV7-9; clone size: few; J gene: TRBJ2-1; CDR3 protein: ASSLEIVGPGNEQF
V gene: TRBV30; clone size: NA; J gene: TRBJ1-6; CDR3 protein: AWSPAFNSPLH
V gene: TRBV6-2/TRBV6-3; clone size: NA; J gene: TRBJ2-2; CDR3 protein: ASRRQEYTGELF
V gene: TRBV7-6; clone size: NA; J gene: TRBJ2-5; CDR3 protein: ASSKRYQETQY
V gene: TRBV5-1; clone size: NA; J gene: TRBJ2-2; CDR3 protein: ASSVDTTTAHRELF
V gene: TRBV2; clone size: NA; J gene: TRBJ2-3; CDR3 protein: ASSEVPGWDTQY
V gene: TRBV3-1; clone size: few; J gene: TRBJ2-5; CDR3 protein: ASSQGSTGTGEETQY
V gene: TRBV5-1; clone size: few; J gene: TRBJ2-2; CDR3 protein: ASSLPTGQPNTGELF
V gene: TRBV9; clone size: NA; J gene: TRBJ1-5; CDR3 protein: ASSVESGFQPQH
V gene: TRBV5-6; clone size: few; J gene: TRBJ2-1; CDR3 protein: ASSLLPSGSQGHEQF
V gene: TRBV6-2/TRBV6-3; clone size: NA; J gene: TRBJ1-5; CDR3 protein: ASSYPEGTGGGQPQH
V gene: TRBV6-1; clone size: few; J gene: TRBJ2-7; CDR3 protein: ASRSGSAYEQY
V gene: TRBV5-1; clone size: few; J gene: TRBJ1-5; CDR3 protein: ASSPGQGAGNQPQH
V gene: TRBV12-3/TRBV12-4; clone size: NA; J gene: TRBJ2-1; CDR3 protein: ASSLVEGTYNEQF
V gene: TRBV20-1; clone size: NA; J gene: TRBJ1-2; CDR3 protein: SSWDGYGYT